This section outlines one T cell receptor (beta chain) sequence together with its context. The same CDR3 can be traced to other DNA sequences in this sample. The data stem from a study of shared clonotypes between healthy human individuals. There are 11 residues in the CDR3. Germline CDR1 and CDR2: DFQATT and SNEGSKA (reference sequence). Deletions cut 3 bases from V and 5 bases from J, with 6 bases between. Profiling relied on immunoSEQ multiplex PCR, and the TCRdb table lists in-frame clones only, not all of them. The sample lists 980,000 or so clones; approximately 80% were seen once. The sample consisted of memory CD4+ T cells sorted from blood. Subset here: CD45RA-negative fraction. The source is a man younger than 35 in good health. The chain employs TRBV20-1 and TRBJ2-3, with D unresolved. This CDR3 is CSASKVDTQYF. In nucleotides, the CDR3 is TGCAGTGCTAGTAAAGTAGATACGCAGTATTTT.